The 29 T cell receptor beta chains listed next were all sequenced from one sample in a study of preoperative IRX-2 immunotherapy in early breast cancer. Produced via immunoSEQ multiplex PCR; TCRdb's table is partial and in-frame only. Of tens of thousands of clones in the sample, 90% to 95% were seen once. The sample's treatment: preoperative locoregional IRX-2 cytokine immunotherapy. This material was collected from a patient treated with IRX-2 immunotherapy. The receptors derive from a human donor with breast cancer.

The chain combines TRBV27 with TRBJ2-7; 7 bases line up with TRBD2. This CDR3 comprises 15 residues. Losses at the gene ends were 5 bases for V and 3 bases for J; bases not matched to a gene: 10. Germline V gene sequence: CDR1 MNHEY, CDR2 SMNVEV (reference sequence). This CDR3 is CASSLSLGGFYEQYF. The CDR3 coding sequence is TGTGCCAGCAGTCTTAGTTTGGGGGGGTTCTACGAGCAGTACTTC.

The V call is TRBV19, the J call TRBJ2-7, with 7 bases fitting TRBD1. CDR1 and CDR2 from the germline V gene are LNHDA and SQIVND (reference sequence). CDR3 size: 13 residues. V gave up 4 bases and J gave up 5 bases; unmatched junction bases: 5. CDR3 bases: TGTGCCAGTAGTACCCAGACAGGGCACGAGCAGTACTTC. It encodes CASSTQTGHEQYF.

This chain links TRBV10-1 with TRBJ1-2; D remains ambiguous. The CDR3 extends over 20 amino acids. V lost 0 bases, J lost 4 bases, and 27 bases lay in between. Germline V CDR1 and CDR2: WNHNN, SYGVQD (reference sequence). The chain's CDR3 is CASSESNGLREPLASYGYTF. The CDR3 DNA follows: TGCGCCAGCAGTGAGTCGAATGGTTTAAGGGAACCACTGGCGAGCTATGGCTACACCTTC.

The chain links TRBV6-5 to TRBJ2-1; 7 nucleotides align to TRBD2. CDR1 MNHEY and CDR2 SVGAGI come from the germline V gene. The CDR3 length is 12 residues. The V segment lost 4 bases and the J segment 7 bases; nucleotides outside the gene matches: 1. The CDR3 sequence: CASSSGLNEQFF. The DNA for the CDR3 is TGTGCCAGCAGTTCGGGACTAAATGAGCAGTTCTTC.

The chain carries TRBV6-4 and TRBJ2-3, with 7 bases fitting TRBD2. The germline gives CDR1 MRHNA, CDR2 SNTAGT. V was pared by 5 bases and J by 2 bases, with 7 bases of the junction left unmatched. The CDR3 extends over 15 amino acids. In nucleotides, the CDR3 is TGTGCCAGCAGTCTTATGGGGGGGGACACAGATACGCAGTATTTT. Translation gives CASSLMGGDTDTQYF.

The V call is TRBV19, the J call TRBJ2-5; tentatively, D is TRBD2 (5 bases). Trimming removed 3 bases from V and 5 bases from J, with 13 bases in between. CDR3 length: 14 amino acids. From germline, CDR1 is LNHDA and CDR2 SQIVND (reference sequence). This CDR3 reads CASSIVEGGETQYF. CDR3 sequence (DNA): TGTGCCAGTAGTATTGTTGAGGGCGGGGAGACCCAGTACTTC.

This clone was picked up one time. The chain has TRBV2 and TRBJ2-5; unclear D gene. Looked up from germline, CDR1 is SNHLY and CDR2 is FYNNEI. V was clipped by 6 bases and J by 5 bases, with 13 bases between them. CDR3 size: 13 residues. CDR3 nucleotides: TGTGCCAGCAGGTTGTCCCTCGAGGAGACCCAGTACTTC. Translation: CASRLSLEETQYF.

CDR3 sequence: CASSPRGLPITGELFF. As DNA, the CDR3 is TGTGCCAGCAGCCCTCGGGGACTCCCGATCACCGGGGAGCTGTTTTTT. The V gene is TRBV7-2, the J gene TRBJ2-2, with a tentative D call TRBD2 (6 bases). Germline V lookup: CDR1 SGHTA, CDR2 FQGNSA. The CDR3 is 16 amino acids. Trimming shortened V by 5 bases and J by 4 bases, and 17 bases separated the two germline ends.

The gene calls are TRBV6-1 and TRBJ1-5; 8 positions match TRBD1. V dropped 4 bases and J dropped 7; count of bases not matched to a gene: 9. The CDR3 loop spans 15 amino acids. Germline V CDR1 and CDR2: MNHNS, SASEGT. The DNA for the CDR3 is TGTGCCAGCAGTGGATCCTCAGGGGGCTGGCAGCCCCAGCATTTT. The encoded protein is CASSGSSGGWQPQHF.

Only one count was recorded for this clone. The chain links TRBV7-3 to TRBJ2-7; perhaps TRBD2 as D (5 bases). Germline-derived CDR1 and CDR2 are SGHTA and FQGTGA. The CDR3 length is 15 residues. Trimming removed 2 bases from V and 6 bases from J, with 17 bases in between. The CDR3 loop reads CASSLFNRGIGEQYF. The CDR3 coding sequence is TGTGCCAGCAGCTTATTTAACCGGGGAATCGGCGAGCAGTACTTC.

CDR3 bases: TGTGCCAGTAGTCCGCCCGGGGACAAAAGCGGAAACACCATATATTTT. It codes for CASSPPGDKSGNTIYF. V and J are TRBV19 and TRBJ1-3; TRBD1 might be the D (6 bases). Trimming cost V 5 bases and J 4 bases, with 18 bases left between them. This CDR3 is 16 amino acids long. Germline-derived CDR1 and CDR2 are LNHDA and SQIVND (reference sequence).

This sequence joins TRBV29-1 and TRBJ1-3, with 8 bases fitting TRBD1. In germline, CDR1 is SQVTM, CDR2 ANQGSEA. The CDR3 has 13 residues. V was clipped by 7 bases and J by 3 bases; unmatched bases: 5. The CDR3 loop reads CSASDRGGNTIYF. The CDR3 bases are TGCAGCGCGAGCGACAGGGGTGGAAACACCATATATTTT.

The V gene is TRBV11-3, the J gene TRBJ2-3, with 7 nucleotides matching TRBD2. The CDR3 has 15 residues. The germline V gene has CDR1 SGHNT and CDR2 YENEEA. V was pared by 3 bases and J by 1 base, with 4 bases of the junction left unmatched. The CDR3 region is CASSFRAGGTDTQYF. The CDR3 DNA is TGTGCCAGCAGCTTTAGGGCGGGGGGCACAGATACGCAGTATTTT.

The chain couples TRBV11-3 to TRBJ2-1, with unresolved D. The CDR3 sequence is 17 residues long. The V gene's germline CDR1 is SGHNT and CDR2 YENEEA. V gave up 5 bases and J gave up 2 bases, with 19 bases separating them. The DNA for the CDR3 is TGTGCCAGCAGCCGATTATGGGCCCGGTTTGCCTACAATGAGCAGTTCTTC. Translation gives CASSRLWARFAYNEQFF.

This chain joins TRBV19 and TRBJ1-3; 7 nucleotides match TRBD1. With V trimmed by 8 bases and J by 2 bases, 6 bases remained unmatched. Per germline, CDR1 LNHDA and CDR2 SQIVND (reference sequence). This CDR3 has 14 residues. The DNA for the CDR3 is TGTGCCAGTGCCCTCACAGGGGCTGGAAACACCATATATTTT. Residues: CASALTGAGNTIYF.

The CDR3 loop reads CASLWGTEAFF. The CDR3 DNA reads TGTGCGTCACTCTGGGGGACTGAAGCTTTCTTT. The chain combines TRBV30 with TRBJ1-1; maybe TRBD1 (5 bases). This CDR3 is 11 amino acids long. Looked up from germline, CDR1 is GTSNPN and CDR2 is SVGIG (reference sequence).

The V call is TRBV9, the J call TRBJ2-1; D is possibly TRBD2 (5 bases). Germline CDR1 reads SGDLS; CDR2 reads YYNGEE. The CDR3 length is 15 residues. Trimming removed 2 bases at V and 1 base at J, with 10 bases between. CDR3 coding DNA: TGTGCCAGCAGCGTTGCGGGCCCTTCCTACAATGAGCAGTTCTTC. It specifies CASSVAGPSYNEQFF.

The gene calls are TRBV27 and TRBJ1-2; the D gene is possibly TRBD1 (5 bases). CDR1 is MNHEY, CDR2 SMNVEV, per germline (reference sequence). CDR3 size: 13 residues. Trimming pared 10 bases from V and 4 bases from J, leaving 16 bases between. This CDR3 reads CATFGGGPYGYTF. The CDR3, as DNA: TGTGCCACCTTCGGGGGGGGACCCTATGGCTACACCTTC.

The rearrangement links TRBV27 to TRBJ2-7; tentatively, D is TRBD2 (7 bases). V lost 2 bases and J 6 bases, leaving 26 bases between the germline ends. The CDR3 spans 18 residues. Germline V lookup: CDR1 MNHEY, CDR2 SMNVEV (reference sequence). CDR3 protein: CASSLMKGGRSPYGEQYF. The CDR3 DNA sequence: TGTGCCAGCAGTTTAATGAAGGGGGGGAGGTCCCCCTACGGCGAGCAGTACTTC.

The CDR3 reads CASSLAYSTDTQYF. The CDR3 DNA is TGCGCCAGCAGCTTGGCCTACTCCACAGATACGCAGTATTTT. This chain joins TRBV5-1 and TRBJ2-3; D gene ambiguous. V was clipped by 0 bases and J by 2 bases, with 7 bases between them. The germline CDR1 and CDR2 sequences are SGHRS and YFSETQ. This CDR3 is built from 14 residues. The full variable domain, with the rest looked up from reference TRBV5-1 and TRBJ2-3, is KAGVTQTPRYLIKTRGQQVTLSCSPISGHRSVSWYQQTPGQGLQFLFEYFSETQRNKGNFPGRFSGRQFSNSRSEMNVSTLELGDSALYLCASSLAYSTDTQYFGPGTRLTVL.

A few counts support this clone. The chain combines TRBV11-2 with TRBJ1-6; weak D call: TRBD1 (6 bases). This CDR3 contains 13 residues. The germline V gene has CDR1 SGHAT and CDR2 FQNNGV. Deletions cut 5 bases from V and 10 bases from J, with 12 bases between. CDR3 sequence reads: CASSDTGKSPLHF. The CDR3, as DNA: TGTGCCAGCAGCGATACAGGGAAATCACCCCTCCACTTT. Based on the CDR3 plus reference TRBV11-2 and TRBJ1-6, the full variable domain is EAGVAQSPRYKIIEKRQSVAFWCNPISGHATLYWYQQILGQGPKLLIQFQNNGVVDDSQLPKDRFSAERLKGVDSTLKIQPAKLEDSAVYLCASSDTGKSPLHFGNGTRLTVT.

The chain is built from TRBV27 and TRBJ2-6; D gene uncertain. Germline V gene lookup returns CDR1 MNHEY and CDR2 SMNVEV (reference sequence). The CDR3 has 12 amino acids. Trimming took 6 bases from V and 0 from J, leaving 0 bases between them. The CDR3 nucleotides are TGTGCCAGCAGCTCTGGGGCCAACGTCCTGACTTTC. It encodes CASSSGANVLTF.

This rearrangement joins TRBV6-5 to TRBJ1-2; TRBD1 is a possible D gene (6 bases). This CDR3 region has 13 residues. The V and J ends lost 6 bases and 4 bases respectively, with 12 bases between them. The germline V gene encodes CDR1 MNHEY and CDR2 SVGAGI. The CDR3 reads CASSLGQSYGYTF. The CDR3 coding sequence is TGTGCCAGCAGCCTGGGACAAAGCTATGGCTACACCTTC.

The V gene is TRBV5-6, the J gene TRBJ1-1; 9 positions agree with TRBD1. The germline V gene encodes CDR1 SGHDT and CDR2 YYEEEE. The CDR3 is made up of 15 amino acids. The V gene end was trimmed by 4 bases and the J gene end by 10 bases; junction bases not matched to a gene: 14. The CDR3 loop reads CASSTQPGTGWRAFF. The CDR3 DNA reads TGTGCCAGCAGCACGCAGCCCGGGACAGGGTGGAGAGCTTTCTTT.

The chain carries TRBV29-1 and TRBJ2-1; the D gene is possibly TRBD2 (6 bases). Germline V CDR1 and CDR2: SQVTM, ANQGSEA. Trimming stripped 7 bases from V and 9 bases from J, with 10 bases between. The length of the CDR3 is 10 residues. The CDR3 loop reads CSGRETEQFF. The CDR3 DNA follows: TGCAGCGGCCGGGAGACTGAGCAGTTCTTC.

The gene calls are TRBV11-2 and TRBJ2-7; 7 nucleotides align to TRBD1. Trimming at V came to 8 bases and at J to 0 bases, leaving 10 bases not matched to a gene. CDR1 and CDR2 (germline): SGHAT, FQNNGV. The CDR3 is made up of 15 amino acids. Here the CDR3 reads CASSILTGSSYEQYF. CDR3 nucleotides: TGTGCCAGCTCCATACTGACAGGGTCCTCCTACGAGCAGTACTTC.

The chain recombines TRBV21-1 with TRBJ2-6; TRBD1, the table's D call, was not compared with the DNA. TRBV21-1 is a listed pseudogene. The CDR3 consists of 19 residues. As DNA, the CDR3 is TGTGCCAGCAGCCCCCTTCGGACAGGAAAACGGACTGGGGCCAACGTCCTGACTTTC. Its translation is CASSPLRTGKRTGANVLTF.

The genes are TRBV9 and TRBJ1-2; D call uncertain. Germline V lookup: CDR1 SGDLS, CDR2 YYNGEE. The CDR3 has 15 residues. V lost 3 bases and J 4 bases, leaving 16 bases between the germline ends. The CDR3 DNA sequence: TGTGCCAGCAGCGCCCCAGTTGAGGGTGCCTATGGCTACACCTTC. Residues: CASSAPVEGAYGYTF. The full variable domain, completed using reference TRBV9 and TRBJ1-2, is DSGVTQTPKHLITATGQRVTLRCSPRSGDLSVYWYQQSLDQGLQFLIQYYNGEERAKGNILERFSAQQFPDLHSELNLSSLELGDSALYFCASSAPVEGAYGYTFGSGTRLTVV.

The V and J genes are TRBV6-5 and TRBJ2-7, with D tentatively TRBD1 (6 bases). Germline CDR1 and CDR2: MNHEY and SVGAGI. V was trimmed by 0 bases and J by 5 bases, leaving 8 bases between them. This CDR3 comprises 13 residues. The CDR3 region is CASSYSGQNEQYF. The CDR3 nucleotides are TGTGCCAGCAGTTACTCAGGACAGAACGAGCAGTACTTC.